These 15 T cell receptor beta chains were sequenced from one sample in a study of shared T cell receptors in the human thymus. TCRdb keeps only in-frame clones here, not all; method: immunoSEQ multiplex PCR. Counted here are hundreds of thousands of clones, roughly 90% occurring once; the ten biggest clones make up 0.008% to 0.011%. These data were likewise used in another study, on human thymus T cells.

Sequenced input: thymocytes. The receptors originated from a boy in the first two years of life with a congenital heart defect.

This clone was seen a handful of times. The chain's CDR3 is CASPRAGNTIYF. In nucleotides, the CDR3 is TGTGCCAGCCCTAGAGCTGGAAACACCATATATTTT. The chain recombines TRBV6-5 with TRBJ1-3; no clear D. There are 12 residues in the CDR3. Trimming removed 8 bases at V and 2 bases at J, with 7 bases between. Looked up from germline, CDR1 is MNHEY and CDR2 is SVGAGI.

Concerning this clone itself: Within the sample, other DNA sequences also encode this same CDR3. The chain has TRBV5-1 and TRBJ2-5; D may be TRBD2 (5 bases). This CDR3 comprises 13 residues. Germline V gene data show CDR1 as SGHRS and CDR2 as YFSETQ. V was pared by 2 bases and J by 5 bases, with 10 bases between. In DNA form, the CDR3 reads TGCGCCAGCAGCTTAGGTGGCGGGGAGACCCAGTACTTC. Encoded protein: CASSLGGGETQYF.

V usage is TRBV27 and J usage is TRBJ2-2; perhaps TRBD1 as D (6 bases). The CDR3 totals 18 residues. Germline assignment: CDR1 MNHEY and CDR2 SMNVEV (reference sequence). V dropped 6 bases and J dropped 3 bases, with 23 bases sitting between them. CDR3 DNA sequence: TGTGCCAGCAGCCAAACGCCCATCGAACAGGGAGACACCGGGGAGCTGTTTTTT. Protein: CASSQTPIEQGDTGELFF.

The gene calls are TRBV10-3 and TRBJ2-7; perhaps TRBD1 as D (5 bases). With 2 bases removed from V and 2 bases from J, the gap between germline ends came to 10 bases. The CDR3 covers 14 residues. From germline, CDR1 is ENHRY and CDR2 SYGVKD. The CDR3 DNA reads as TGTGCCATCAGTGAGATGCAGGGTACCTACGAGCAGTACTTC. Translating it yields CAISEMQGTYEQYF.

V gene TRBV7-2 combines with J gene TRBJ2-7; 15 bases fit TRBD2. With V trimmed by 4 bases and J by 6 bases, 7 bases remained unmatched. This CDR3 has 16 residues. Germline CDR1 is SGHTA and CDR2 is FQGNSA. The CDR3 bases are TGTGCCAGCAGCTCTTCCGGGACTAGCGGGAGGTGCGAGCAGTACTTC. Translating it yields CASSSSGTSGRCEQYF.

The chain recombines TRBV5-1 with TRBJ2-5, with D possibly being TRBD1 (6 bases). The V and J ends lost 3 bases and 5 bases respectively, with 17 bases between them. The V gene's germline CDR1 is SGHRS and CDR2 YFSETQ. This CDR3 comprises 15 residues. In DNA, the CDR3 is TGCGCCAGCAGCTCCCCGAGACAGGTCGAGGAGACCCAGTACTTC. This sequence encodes CASSSPRQVEETQYF.

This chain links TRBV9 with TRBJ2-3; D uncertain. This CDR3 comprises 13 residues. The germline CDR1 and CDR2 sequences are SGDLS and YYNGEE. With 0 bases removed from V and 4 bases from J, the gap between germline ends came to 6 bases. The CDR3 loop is CASSVEASDTQYF. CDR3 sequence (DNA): TGTGCCAGCAGCGTAGAAGCGTCAGATACGCAGTATTTT. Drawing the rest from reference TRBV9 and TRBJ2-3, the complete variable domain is DSGVTQTPKHLITATGQRVTLRCSPRSGDLSVYWYQQSLDQGLQFLIQYYNGEERAKGNILERFSAQQFPDLHSELNLSSLELGDSALYFCASSVEASDTQYFGPGTRLTVL.

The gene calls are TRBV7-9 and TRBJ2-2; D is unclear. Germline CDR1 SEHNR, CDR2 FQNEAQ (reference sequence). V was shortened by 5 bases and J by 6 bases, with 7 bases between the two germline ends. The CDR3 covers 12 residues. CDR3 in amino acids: CASSQEAGELFF. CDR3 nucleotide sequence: TGTGCCAGCAGCCAAGAGGCCGGGGAGCTGTTTTTT.

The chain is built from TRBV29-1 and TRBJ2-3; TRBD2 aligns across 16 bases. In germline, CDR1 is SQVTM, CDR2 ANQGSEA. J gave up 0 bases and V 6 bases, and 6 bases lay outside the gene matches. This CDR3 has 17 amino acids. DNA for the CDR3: TGCAGCGTACGACCGGGACTAGCGGGAGGGAGCACAGATACGCAGTATTTT. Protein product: CSVRPGLAGGSTDTQYF.

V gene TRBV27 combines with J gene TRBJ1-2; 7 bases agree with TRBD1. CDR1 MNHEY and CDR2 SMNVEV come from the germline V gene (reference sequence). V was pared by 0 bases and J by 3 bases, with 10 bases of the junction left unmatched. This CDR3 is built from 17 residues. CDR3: CASSLSAHRGPDYGYTF. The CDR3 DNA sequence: TGTGCCAGCAGTTTATCGGCCCACAGGGGTCCGGACTATGGCTACACCTTC.

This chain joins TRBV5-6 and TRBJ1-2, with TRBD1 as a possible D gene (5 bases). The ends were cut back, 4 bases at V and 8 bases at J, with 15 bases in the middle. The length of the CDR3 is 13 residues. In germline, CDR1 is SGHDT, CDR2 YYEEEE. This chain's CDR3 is CASSPSGSGGYTF. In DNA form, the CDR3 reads TGTGCCAGCAGCCCGTCAGGGTCGGGCGGCTACACCTTC.

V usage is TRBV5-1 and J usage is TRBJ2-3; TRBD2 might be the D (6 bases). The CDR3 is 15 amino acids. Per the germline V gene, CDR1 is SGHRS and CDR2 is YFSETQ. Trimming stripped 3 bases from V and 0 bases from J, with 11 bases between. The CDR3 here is CASSSTGTSTDTQYF. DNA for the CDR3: TGCGCCAGCAGCTCGACCGGGACTAGCACAGATACGCAGTATTTT.

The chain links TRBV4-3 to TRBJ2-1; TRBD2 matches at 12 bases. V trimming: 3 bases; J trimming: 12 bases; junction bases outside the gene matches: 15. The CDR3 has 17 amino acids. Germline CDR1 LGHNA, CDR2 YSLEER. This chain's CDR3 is CASSHLRPGLAGTGQFF. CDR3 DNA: TGCGCCAGCAGCCACCTGAGACCTGGACTAGCGGGAACGGGGCAGTTCTTC.

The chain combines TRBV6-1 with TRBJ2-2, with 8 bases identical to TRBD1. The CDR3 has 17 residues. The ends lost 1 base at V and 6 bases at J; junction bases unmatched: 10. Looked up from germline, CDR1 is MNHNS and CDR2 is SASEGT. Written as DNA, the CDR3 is TGTGCCAGCAGTGAAGGGGCGGACAGGGAAATCGCCGGGGAGCTGTTTTTT. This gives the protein CASSEGADREIAGELFF.

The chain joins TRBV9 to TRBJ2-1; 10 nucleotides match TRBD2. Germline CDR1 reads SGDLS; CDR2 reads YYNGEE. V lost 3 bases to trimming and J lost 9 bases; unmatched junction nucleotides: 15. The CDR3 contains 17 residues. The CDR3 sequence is CASSALAASGRGSEQFF. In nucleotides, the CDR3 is TGTGCCAGCAGCGCCTTGGCGGCTAGCGGGAGAGGTAGTGAGCAGTTCTTC.